This T cell receptor beta chain was sequenced in a study of T cells after yellow fever vaccination. Whole-study findings and limits: Contamination by abundant bulk-population clonotypes could be present in FACS-sorted repertoires.

In TCRdb, the 5' RACE reads were re-called with MiXCR into one record per CDR3 protein. The data show some 350,000 distinct CDR3 sequences, with over 8% seen just once and approximately 18% held by the top ten. The CDR3 is 17 amino acids. Germline assignment: CDR1 LGHNA and CDR2 YNFKEQ. V was cut by 1 base and J by 3 bases, with 19 bases left in between. This clonotype has more than one count but fewer than ten. Its antigen is as yet unknown. The source was PBMCs, collected on the day of the first yellow fever vaccination. The clonotype comes from a man aged 18 to 30 who received the YFV17D yellow fever vaccine. This sequence joins TRBV4-2 and TRBJ2-7; D unresolved. For the CDR3, the DNA is TGTGCCAGCAGCCAAGCAATCGATCCGACCGTGGGCTACGAGCAGTACTTC. The encoded protein is CASSQAIDPTVGYEQYF.